These 29 T cell receptor beta chains were sequenced from one sample in a study of blood T cell repertoires in COVID-19. Libraries were prepared by immunoSEQ multiplex PCR; TCRdb keeps only in-frame clonotypes and omits some of them. The profile covers approximately 240,000 clones, with around 85% appearing a single time and 3.1% taken by the ten largest. Material: PBMCs or T cells enriched from blood (not recorded which). The source of these receptors is a woman aged 45-60 years in a cohort exposed to, infected with or recovered from COVID-19 (not recorded which).

This sequence joins TRBV4-2 and TRBJ1-1; 9 positions match TRBD1. Trimming took 1 base from V and 11 from J; bases not matched to a gene: 11. CDR1 and CDR2 (germline): LGHNA, YNFKEQ. CDR3 length: 15 amino acids. This CDR3 is CASSQAWTGVLGAFF. DNA of the CDR3: TGTGCCAGCAGCCAAGCTTGGACAGGGGTTTTAGGGGCTTTCTTT.

V and J are TRBV18 and TRBJ1-2; D ambiguous. Germline V gene sequence: CDR1 KGHSH, CDR2 LQKENI. This CDR3 contains 10 residues. V lost 3 bases, J lost 8 bases, and 4 bases lay in between. CDR3 DNA: TGTGCCAGCTCACCCGCGGGCTACACCTTC. Translation: CASSPAGYTF. Variable domain in full (rest from reference TRBV18 and TRBJ1-2): NAGVMQNPRHLVRRRGQEARLRCSPMKGHSHVYWYRQLPEEGLKFMVYLQKENIIDESGMPKERFSAEFPKEGPSILRIQQVVRGDSAAYFCASSPAGYTFGSGTRLTVV.

The chain recombines TRBV5-4 with TRBJ1-1; unclear D gene. V was trimmed by 0 bases and J by 1 base, leaving 13 bases between them. CDR1 is SGHNT and CDR2 is YYREEE in the germline V gene (reference sequence). This CDR3 is 16 amino acids long. CDR3 in DNA: TGTGCCAGCAGCTTGGGACACCTCACACCGAACACTGAAGCTTTCTTT. Translated: CASSLGHLTPNTEAFF. Full variable domain (remainder filled in from reference TRBV5-4 and TRBJ1-1): ETGVTQSPTHLIKTRGQQVTLRCSSQSGHNTVSWYQQALGQGPQFIFQYYREEENGRGNFPPRFSGLQFPNYSSELNVNALELDDSALYLCASSLGHLTPNTEAFFGQGTRLTVV.

The rearrangement uses TRBV5-1 and TRBJ2-7, with D possibly matching TRBD1 (7 bases). Germline V gene sequence: CDR1 SGHRS, CDR2 YFSETQ. V lost 4 bases to trimming and J lost 3 bases, with 17 bases between them. The CDR3 runs 15 residues. CDR3 in amino acids: CASSPRQGGLYEQYF. CDR3 in DNA: TGCGCCAGCAGCCCTCGACAGGGAGGCCTCTACGAGCAGTACTTC.

This clone has a handful of counts. The CDR3: CASSLAGGLLFF. The CDR3 nucleotides read TGTGCCAGCAGCCTAGCGGGGGGGCTGTTGTTCTTC. The chain couples TRBV11-2 to TRBJ2-1, with 12 nucleotides matching TRBD2. The V and J ends lost 5 bases and 15 bases, in that order; junction bases with no gene match: 5. The germline gives CDR1 SGHAT, CDR2 FQNNGV. The CDR3 covers 12 residues.

CDR3 bases: TGTGCCAGTCGTGGGACAGGGGTAGCCGGGGAGCTGTTTTTT. Residues: CASRGTGVAGELFF. The rearrangement joins TRBV19 to TRBJ2-2; 10 positions agree with TRBD1. V lost 8 bases and J lost 6; bases outside the gene matches: 6. Germline CDR1 is LNHDA and CDR2 is SQIVND (reference sequence). The CDR3 totals 14 residues.

The chain has TRBV7-9 and TRBJ1-1, with unresolved D. CDR1 and CDR2 from the germline V gene are SEHNR and FQNEAQ (reference sequence). The CDR3 runs to 16 residues. Trimming removed 5 bases from V and 0 bases from J, with 16 bases in between. DNA for the CDR3: TGTGCCAGCAGCACAAAGAACACAGTTGTGAACACTGAAGCTTTCTTT. Residues: CASSTKNTVVNTEAFF.

The chain carries TRBV5-1 and TRBJ2-7; a possible D gene is TRBD2 (5 bases). The CDR3 sequence is 15 residues long. The germline V and J ends were trimmed by 1 base and 2 bases, with 13 bases remaining between them. Germline V lookup: CDR1 SGHRS, CDR2 YFSETQ. The DNA of the CDR3 is TGCGCCAGCAGCTTGCTAGCTAGCATCCCCTACGAGCAGTACTTC. Amino acid sequence: CASSLLASIPYEQYF.

In this sample, this clone turned up once. The chain couples TRBV6-5 to TRBJ1-1; unclear D gene. Germline assignment: CDR1 MNHEY and CDR2 SVGAGI. The CDR3 is 12 amino acids. The V end was cut by 8 bases, the J end by 1 base, with 8 bases between. The CDR3 spells CASGRGNTEAFF. The DNA of the CDR3 is TGTGCCAGCGGACGGGGGAACACTGAAGCTTTCTTT.

This sequence joins TRBV6-2 or TRBV6-3 and TRBJ2-1, with D tentatively TRBD2 (6 bases). The germline gives CDR1 MNHEY, CDR2 SVGEGT. Trimming stripped 6 bases from V and 8 bases from J, with 11 bases between. This CDR3 comprises 12 residues. As DNA, the CDR3 is TGTGCCAGCAGCTTACTAGCATATGAGCAGTTCTTC. It yields the protein CASSLLAYEQFF.

The chain links TRBV7-9 to TRBJ2-1, with 8 bases fitting TRBD1. This CDR3 spans 15 amino acids. The J segment lost 5 bases and the V segment lost 8 bases, leaving 11 bases of the junction unmatched. The germline gives CDR1 SEHNR, CDR2 FQNEAQ (reference sequence). CDR3 protein: CASQRGQGRNNEQFF. In nucleotides, the CDR3 is TGTGCCAGCCAAAGAGGACAGGGAAGAAACAATGAGCAGTTCTTC.

The chain is built from TRBV24-1 and TRBJ1-1; TRBD1 aligns across 7 bases. The CDR3 totals 14 residues. Germline CDR1 and CDR2: KGHDR and SFDVKD. V dropped 6 bases and J dropped 3; count of bases not matched to a gene: 6. The CDR3 DNA reads TGTGCCACCAGTCAGGGCCAGGGGGACACTGAAGCTTTCTTT. It is translated as CATSQGQGDTEAFF.

The rearrangement joins TRBV5-8 to TRBJ1-1; D not certain. The V gene lost 4 bases and the J gene lost 4 bases, with 11 bases spanning the gap. The germline V gene has CDR1 SGHTS and CDR2 YDEGEE. This CDR3 contains 13 residues. CDR3 residues: CASSPTESTEAFF. DNA for the CDR3: TGTGCCAGCAGCCCGACGGAGTCCACTGAAGCTTTCTTT.

The chain couples TRBV7-2 to TRBJ2-1; 8 bases are shared with TRBD2. This CDR3 contains 15 residues. CDR1 is SGHTA, CDR2 FQGNSA, per germline. Unmatched junction bases numbered 12, after V lost 7 bases and J lost 7 bases. CDR3 loop: CASNLGGGGFNEQFF. CDR3 coding DNA: TGTGCCAGCAACCTAGGTGGCGGGGGGTTTAATGAGCAGTTCTTC. Based on the CDR3 plus reference TRBV7-2 and TRBJ2-1, the full variable domain is GAGVSQSPSNKVTEKGKDVELRCDPISGHTALYWYRQSLGQGLEFLIYFQGNSAPDKSGLPSDRFSAERTGGSVSTLTIQRTQQEDSAVYLCASNLGGGGFNEQFFGPGTRLTVL.

Only one count was recorded for this clone. This rearrangement joins TRBV30 to TRBJ1-1; TRBD1 aligns across 7 bases. CDR1 GTSNPN and CDR2 SVGIG come from the germline V gene (reference sequence). The CDR3 is 13 amino acids. Trimming at V came to 4 bases and at J to 4 bases, leaving 6 bases not matched to a gene. CDR3 amino acids: CAWKYDRATEAFF. DNA for the CDR3: TGTGCCTGGAAGTATGACAGGGCCACTGAAGCTTTCTTT. Combining the CDR3 with reference TRBV30 and TRBJ1-1 gives the whole variable domain SQTIHQWPATLVQPVGSPLSLECTVEGTSNPNLYWYRQAAGRGLQLLFYSVGIGQISSEVPQNLSASRPQDRQFILSSKKLLLSDSGFYLCAWKYDRATEAFFGQGTRLTVV.

V and J are TRBV19 and TRBJ1-2; 7 bases match TRBD1. Germline lookup yields CDR1 LNHDA and CDR2 SQIVND (reference sequence). This CDR3 is 13 amino acids long. The junction had 4 bases not matched to a gene; V was cut back by 7 bases and J by 2 bases. The CDR3 protein is CASTQGQNYGYTF. CDR3 DNA: TGTGCCAGTACACAGGGGCAGAACTATGGCTACACCTTC.

The rearrangement joins TRBV25-1 to TRBJ1-1; D perhaps matches TRBD1 (5 bases). CDR1 and CDR2 (germline): MGHDK, SYGVNS. The CDR3 runs to 13 residues. Trimming shortened V by 7 bases and J by 1 base, and 10 bases separated the two germline ends. CDR3 nucleotides: TGTGCCAGCACTCGGGGGGGGAACACTGAAGCTTTCTTT. Its protein is CASTRGGNTEAFF.

The rearrangement uses TRBV3-1 (or the pseudogene TRBV3-2) and TRBJ2-7; 8 bases map to TRBD2. The CDR3 spans 12 residues. The germline V gene encodes CDR1 LGHDT and CDR2 YNNKEL (reference sequence). V shed 6 bases and J 6 bases; nucleotides not matched to a gene: 4. The CDR3 coding sequence is TGTGCCAGCAGAACGGGACTAGGCGAGCAGTACTTC. Translating it yields CASRTGLGEQYF.

The table lists this clone with a count of one. This chain links TRBV28 with TRBJ2-7, with 9 bases matching TRBD2. V dropped 2 bases and J dropped 5; count of bases not matched to a gene: 13. The CDR3 is 17 amino acids. Germline values: CDR1 MDHEN, CDR2 SYDVKM. The CDR3 spells CASSLPLGAGGPHEQYF. The DNA of the CDR3 is TGTGCCAGCAGTTTACCCCTTGGGGCGGGGGGGCCCCACGAGCAGTACTTC.

V and J are TRBV5-4 and TRBJ1-1, with TRBD1 identical over 7 bases. The CDR3 has 15 amino acids. The germline V gene has CDR1 SGHNT and CDR2 YYREEE (reference sequence). V lost 4 bases and J lost 1; bases outside the gene matches: 7. The CDR3 here is CASSPRQGSNTEAFF. The CDR3, as DNA: TGTGCCAGCAGCCCTAGACAGGGCTCGAACACTGAAGCTTTCTTT. Full variable domain (missing parts from reference TRBV5-4 and TRBJ1-1): ETGVTQSPTHLIKTRGQQVTLRCSSQSGHNTVSWYQQALGQGPQFIFQYYREEENGRGNFPPRFSGLQFPNYSSELNVNALELDDSALYLCASSPRQGSNTEAFFGQGTRLTVV.

The chain recombines TRBV11-2 with TRBJ1-2; TRBD1 agrees at 7 bases. Germline CDR1 is SGHAT and CDR2 is FQNNGV. This CDR3 comprises 14 residues. Germline trimming cut 3 bases from V and 8 bases from J; bases unmatched to any gene: 9. CDR3 region: CASSFTQGSQGYTF. The CDR3 nucleotides read TGTGCCAGCAGCTTCACACAGGGGTCTCAGGGCTACACCTTC.

V and J are TRBV25-1 and TRBJ1-2; tentative D call: TRBD1 (5 bases). The V gene's germline CDR1 is MGHDK and CDR2 SYGVNS. The CDR3 covers 13 residues. V was trimmed by 1 base and J by 8 bases, leaving 11 bases between them. This CDR3 is CASSESGVHGYTF. CDR3 DNA sequence: TGTGCCAGCAGTGAATCGGGGGTCCACGGCTACACCTTC.

The V gene is TRBV19, the J gene TRBJ1-5, with TRBD1 matching 10 bases. The germline V gene has CDR1 LNHDA and CDR2 SQIVND (reference sequence). V dropped 5 bases and J dropped 0; count of bases not matched to a gene: 7. This CDR3 is 17 amino acids long. CDR3 in DNA: TGTGCCAGTAGTTCCGGGACAGGGGATTATAGCAATCAGCCCCAGCATTTT. This encodes CASSSGTGDYSNQPQHF.

This rearrangement joins TRBV7-6 to TRBJ2-3; D is uncertain. Germline V gene sequence: CDR1 SGHVS, CDR2 FNYEAQ. This CDR3 region has 14 residues. V lost 0 bases, J lost 2 bases, and 6 bases lay in between. The CDR3 nucleotides read TGTGCCAGCAGCTTAGCTTCCCTCACAGATACGCAGTATTTT. Protein product: CASSLASLTDTQYF.

The rearrangement uses TRBV4-3 and TRBJ1-2; TRBD1 might be the D (5 bases). Trimming took off 5 bases at V and 1 base at J, with 17 bases between the two ends. Per germline, CDR1 LGHNA and CDR2 YSLEER. There are 16 residues in the CDR3. The chain's CDR3 is CASSGHVGDFNYGYTF. The CDR3 nucleotides read TGCGCCAGCAGCGGCCACGTAGGGGACTTTAACTATGGCTACACCTTC.

This chain connects TRBV6-5 to TRBJ1-2; D possibly corresponds to TRBD1 (5 bases). The ends were cut back, 5 bases at V and 6 bases at J, with 13 bases in the middle. The CDR3 has 13 residues. Germline CDR1 and CDR2: MNHEY and SVGAGI. The CDR3 bases are TGTGCCAGCAGTCCGGGACTGCTTGATGGCTACACCTTC. This gives the protein CASSPGLLDGYTF.

V usage is TRBV7-2 and J usage is TRBJ2-7; TRBD2 matches at 10 bases. Per the germline V gene, CDR1 is SGHTA and CDR2 is FQGNSA. The CDR3 length is 16 residues. With 1 base clipped from V and 5 bases from J, the junction kept 8 bases outside the gene matches. The CDR3 sequence: CASSLGPPLAGNEQYF. In DNA form, the CDR3 reads TGTGCCAGCAGCTTAGGGCCCCCACTAGCGGGGAACGAGCAGTACTTC. The entire variable domain, with the rest obtained from reference TRBV7-2 and TRBJ2-7, is as follows: GAGVSQSPSNKVTEKGKDVELRCDPISGHTALYWYRQSLGQGLEFLIYFQGNSAPDKSGLPSDRFSAERTGGSVSTLTIQRTQQEDSAVYLCASSLGPPLAGNEQYFGPGTRLTVT.

The chain carries TRBV9 and TRBJ2-1, with 11 nucleotides matching TRBD2. V shed 0 bases and J 6 bases; nucleotides not matched to a gene: 8. CDR1 and CDR2 from the germline V gene are SGDLS and YYNGEE. This CDR3 comprises 17 residues. This CDR3 is CASSVGIPLAGANEQFF. For the CDR3, the DNA is TGTGCCAGCAGCGTAGGGATCCCACTAGCGGGGGCCAATGAGCAGTTCTTC.

This sequence joins TRBV9 and TRBJ1-5; no definite D call. The length of the CDR3 is 15 residues. Germline values: CDR1 SGDLS, CDR2 YYNGEE. Trimming cost V 0 bases and J 9 bases, with 16 bases left between them. The CDR3: CASSVGNSHSSPQHF. In DNA, the CDR3 is TGTGCCAGCAGCGTAGGAAACAGCCATTCGTCGCCCCAGCATTTT. Looking up the rest from reference TRBV9 and TRBJ1-5 gives the full variable domain: DSGVTQTPKHLITATGQRVTLRCSPRSGDLSVYWYQQSLDQGLQFLIQYYNGEERAKGNILERFSAQQFPDLHSELNLSSLELGDSALYFCASSVGNSHSSPQHFGDGTRLSIL.